This T cell receptor beta chain is from a study of cytomegalovirus exposure and HLA in healthy donors. 60 Vbeta and 13 Jbeta primers were used in PCR. Assay used: immunoSEQ multiplex PCR; TCRdb lists only in-frame clones, some missing. The sample has approximately 93,000 clones, about four fifths seen once. This clone was observed a single time. This CDR3 contains 16 residues. Germline V gene lookup returns CDR1 SGHDN and CDR2 FVKESK. V lost 5 bases and J lost 3; bases outside the gene matches: 5. The chain carries TRBV14 and TRBJ2-1; 12 nucleotides agree with TRBD2. The specimen was PBMCs. The clonotype was recovered from a male donor in good health and CMV-seropositive. The CDR3: CASSLLAGGIYNEQFF. The CDR3 DNA reads TGTGCCAGCAGCTTACTAGCGGGGGGAATCTACAATGAGCAGTTCTTC.